This TCR beta chain stems from a study of shared clonotypes between healthy human individuals. Study summary: Each donor had three CD4 naive, three CD4 memory, two CD8 naive and one CD8 memory plate.

The V gene's germline CDR1 is LGHNA and CDR2 YSLEER. V was shortened by 1 base and J by 6 bases, with 10 bases between the two germline ends. This CDR3 has 14 amino acids. It was CD45RO-negative cells, positively selected for CCR7, that made up naive CD8 cells, with terminally differentiated effector memory CD45RA+ cells excluded. Every immunoSEQ plate was one replicate of a subset's evenly spread DNA. Measured with immunoSEQ multiplex PCR; TCRdb has only the in-frame clones, and not every one. The sample lists roughly 2,000,000 clones, roughly 93% occurring once. This clone came up once. This clonotype was sampled from a man in his late teens or twenties in good health. Some clones in this sample may be carry-over from other donors' samples. The sequenced sample was naive CD8+ T cells from PBMCs. V is TRBV4-3 and J is TRBJ2-4; maybe TRBD1 (6 bases). The CDR3: CASSQGGTRNIQYF. The CDR3 bases are TGCGCCAGCAGCCAAGGGGGGACAAGAAACATTCAGTACTTC.